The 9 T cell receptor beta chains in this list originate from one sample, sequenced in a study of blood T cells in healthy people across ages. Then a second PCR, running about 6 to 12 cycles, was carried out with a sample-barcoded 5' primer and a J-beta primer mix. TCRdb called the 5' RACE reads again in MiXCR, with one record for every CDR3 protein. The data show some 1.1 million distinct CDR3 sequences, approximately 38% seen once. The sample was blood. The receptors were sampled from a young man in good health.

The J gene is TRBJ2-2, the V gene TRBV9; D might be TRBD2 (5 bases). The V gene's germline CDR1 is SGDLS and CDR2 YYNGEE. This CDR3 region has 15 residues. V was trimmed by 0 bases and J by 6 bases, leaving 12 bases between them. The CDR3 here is CASSVGAVGAGELFF. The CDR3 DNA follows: TGTGCCAGCAGCGTAGGGGCAGTCGGGGCCGGGGAGCTGTTTTTT.

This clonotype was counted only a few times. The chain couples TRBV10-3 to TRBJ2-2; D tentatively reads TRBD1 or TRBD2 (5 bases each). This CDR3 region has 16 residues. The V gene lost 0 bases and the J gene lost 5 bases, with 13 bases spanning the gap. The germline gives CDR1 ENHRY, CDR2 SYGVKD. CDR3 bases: TGTGCCATCAGTGAGTCGGGAGCAGGGTTAACCGGGGAGCTGTTTTTT. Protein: CAISESGAGLTGELFF.

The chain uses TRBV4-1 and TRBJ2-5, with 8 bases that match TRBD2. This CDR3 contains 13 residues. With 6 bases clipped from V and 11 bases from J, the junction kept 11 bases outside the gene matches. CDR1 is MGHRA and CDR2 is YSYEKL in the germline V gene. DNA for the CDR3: TGCGCCAGCAGGGAGCGGGAGAACAATGAGCAGTACTTC. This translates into CASRERENNEQYF.

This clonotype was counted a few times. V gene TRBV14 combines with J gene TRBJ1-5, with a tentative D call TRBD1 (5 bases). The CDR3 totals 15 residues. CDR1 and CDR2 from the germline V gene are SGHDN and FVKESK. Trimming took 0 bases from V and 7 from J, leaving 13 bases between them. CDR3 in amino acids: CASSQDLAGWQPQHF. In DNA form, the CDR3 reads TGTGCCAGCAGCCAAGATCTGGCAGGGTGGCAGCCCCAGCATTTT.

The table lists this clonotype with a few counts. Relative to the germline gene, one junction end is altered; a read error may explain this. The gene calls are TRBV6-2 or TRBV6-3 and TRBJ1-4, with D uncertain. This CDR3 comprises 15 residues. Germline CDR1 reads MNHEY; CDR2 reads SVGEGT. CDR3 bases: TGTGCCAGCAGATACTCGGGAACCTATAGGGAAAAACTGTTTTTT. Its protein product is CASRYSGTYREKLFF.

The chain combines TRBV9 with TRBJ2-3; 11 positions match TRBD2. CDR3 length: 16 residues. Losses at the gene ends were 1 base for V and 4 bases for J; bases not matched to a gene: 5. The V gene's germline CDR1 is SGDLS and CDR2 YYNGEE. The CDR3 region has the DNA TGTGCCAGCAGCGTATTAGCGGGGGGGCCCGCAGATACGCAGTATTTT. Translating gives CASSVLAGGPADTQYF.

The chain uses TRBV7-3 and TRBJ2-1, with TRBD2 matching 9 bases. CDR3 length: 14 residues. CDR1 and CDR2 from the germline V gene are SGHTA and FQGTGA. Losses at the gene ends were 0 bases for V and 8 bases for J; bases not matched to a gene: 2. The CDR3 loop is CASSLTTSGHEQFF. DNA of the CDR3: TGTGCCAGCAGCTTAACGACTAGCGGCCATGAGCAGTTCTTC. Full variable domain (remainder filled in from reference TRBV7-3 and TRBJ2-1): GAGVSQTPSNKVTEKGKYVELRCDPISGHTALYWYRQSLGQGPEFLIYFQGTGAADDSGLPNDRFFAVRPEGSVSTLKIQRTERGDSAVYLCASSLTTSGHEQFFGPGTRLTVL.

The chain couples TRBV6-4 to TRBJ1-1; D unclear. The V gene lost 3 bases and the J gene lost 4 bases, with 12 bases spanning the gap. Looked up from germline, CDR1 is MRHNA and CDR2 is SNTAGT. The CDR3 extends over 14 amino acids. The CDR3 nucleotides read TGTGCCAGCAGTGATACCAGGACGGGCACTGAAGCTTTCTTT. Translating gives CASSDTRTGTEAFF.

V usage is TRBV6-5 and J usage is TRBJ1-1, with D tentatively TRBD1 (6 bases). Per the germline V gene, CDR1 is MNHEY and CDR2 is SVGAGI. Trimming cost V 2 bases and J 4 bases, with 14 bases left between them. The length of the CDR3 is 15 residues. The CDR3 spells CASSYGPGATTEAFF. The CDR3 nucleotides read TGTGCCAGCAGTTACGGGCCGGGGGCGACCACTGAAGCTTTCTTT.